Listed here are 3 T cell receptor beta chains from one sample, sequenced in a study of T cell repertoires in cytomegalovirus infection. The antigens for these receptors are not known. TCRdb re-analysed the reads in MiXCR, keeping a single row per CDR3 protein. This sample carries 90,000 to 130,000 distinct CDR3 sequences, roughly 9.1% of them seen once, and the ten largest clones take roughly 31%. The sample consisted of PBMCs, sequenced either directly or after in vitro stimulation (not recorded which). The origin of the receptors is a human donor in good health (CMV status not recorded). Some clones in this sample may be carry-over from other donors' samples.

This clonotype was seen many times. V gene TRBV28 combines with J gene TRBJ1-1; TRBD1 is a possible D gene (6 bases). Germline V gene sequence: CDR1 MDHEN, CDR2 SYDVKM. The V and J ends lost 4 bases and 1 base respectively, with 13 bases between them. The CDR3 spans 15 residues. CDR3 sequence: CASSSPGHQNTEAFF. The CDR3 DNA sequence: TGTGCCAGCAGTTCACCGGGACACCAGAACACTGAAGCTTTCTTT.

This clonotype was counted ten times or more. CDR3 sequence: CASSFPPSYEQYV. CDR3 in DNA: TGTGCCAGCAGCTTTCCCCCATCCTACGAGCAGTACGTC. This chain connects TRBV7-8 to TRBJ2-7; unclear D gene. The V end lost 3 bases, the J end lost 1 base, and 7 bases lay between the germline ends. Germline-derived CDR1 and CDR2 are SGHVS and FQNEAQ. The CDR3 runs 13 residues.

This clonotype showed up many times. V usage is TRBV4-3 and J usage is TRBJ2-1, with D tentatively TRBD2 (6 bases). Germline CDR1 is LGHNA and CDR2 is YSLEER. Trimming shortened V by 1 base and J by 0 bases, and 7 bases separated the two germline ends. The CDR3 runs to 15 residues. The CDR3 protein is CASSQGEASYNEQFF. The CDR3 nucleotides read TGCGCCAGCAGCCAAGGGGAGGCCTCCTACAATGAGCAGTTCTTC.